The TCR beta chain described here comes from a study of cytomegalovirus exposure and HLA in healthy donors. General study points: Per published accounts, TCR beta sequences correctly predicted the HLA-A and HLA-B alleles of most subjects.

A multiplex PCR was run with 60 Vbeta primers and 13 Jbeta primers. Measured with immunoSEQ multiplex PCR; TCRdb has only the in-frame clones, and not every one. The table shows 130,000 or so clones, with about three fifths occurring only once. Germline V lookup: CDR1 LNHDA, CDR2 SQIVND (reference sequence). V dropped 5 bases and J dropped 2; count of bases not matched to a gene: 5. The CDR3 contains 16 residues. Regarding this clone: Its antigen is not identified.

Sequenced input: PBMCs. V is TRBV19 and J is TRBJ2-2, with 10 bases aligning to TRBD1. The source of this sequence is a male donor in good health and CMV-seronegative. Written as DNA, the CDR3 is TGTGCCAGTAGTCCATGGACAGGGGGAAACACCGGGGAGCTGTTTTTT. Its protein product is CASSPWTGGNTGELFF.